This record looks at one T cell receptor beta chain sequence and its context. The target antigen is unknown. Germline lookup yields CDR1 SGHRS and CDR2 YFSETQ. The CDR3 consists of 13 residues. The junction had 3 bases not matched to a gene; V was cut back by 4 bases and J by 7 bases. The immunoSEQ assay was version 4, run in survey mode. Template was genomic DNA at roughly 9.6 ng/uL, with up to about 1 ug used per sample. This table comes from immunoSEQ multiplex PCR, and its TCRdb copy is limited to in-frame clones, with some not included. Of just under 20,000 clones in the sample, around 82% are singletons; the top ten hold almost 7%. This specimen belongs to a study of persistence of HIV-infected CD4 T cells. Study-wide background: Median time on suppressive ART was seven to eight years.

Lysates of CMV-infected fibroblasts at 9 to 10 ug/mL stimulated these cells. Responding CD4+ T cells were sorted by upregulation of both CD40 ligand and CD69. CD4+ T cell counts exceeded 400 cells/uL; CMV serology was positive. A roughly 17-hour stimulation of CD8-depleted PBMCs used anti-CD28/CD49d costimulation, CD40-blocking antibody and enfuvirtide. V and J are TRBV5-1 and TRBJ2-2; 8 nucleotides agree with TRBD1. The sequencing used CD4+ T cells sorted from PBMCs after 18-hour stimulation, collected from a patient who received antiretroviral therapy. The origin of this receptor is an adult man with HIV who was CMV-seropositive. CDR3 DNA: TGCGCCAGCAGCCCGACAGGGGACGGGGAGCTGTTTTTT. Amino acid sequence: CASSPTGDGELFF.